This T cell receptor beta chain was observed in a study of T-cell reconstitution after alpha-beta-depleted transplantation in children. Regarding this clonotype: Its cognate antigen is unknown.

Construction of the TCRbeta library involved unique molecular identifiers. TCRdb used MiXCR to reprocess the PCR reads, holding one entry per CDR3 protein. The sample has about 830,000 distinct CDR3 sequences, roughly 15% seen once; the top ten hold under 6%. Study results and limitations: Surviving recipient cells, namely T cells and thymic progenitors, were the source of high day-60 TCRbeta diversity in some patients. One year after transplant, T-cell counts and diversity came mostly from newly produced T cells.

CDR1 and CDR2 from the germline V gene are SGHNT and YENEEA. The V gene end was trimmed by 5 bases and the J gene end by 3 bases; junction bases not matched to a gene: 3. The CDR3 has 13 amino acids. The chain uses TRBV11-3 and TRBJ2-7; 8 bases are a match to TRBD1. Here the sequenced sample was PBMCs, mostly from graft donor cells, taken 360 days after TCRalphabeta/CD19-depleted stem cell transplant. This receptor was identified in a male patient under 18 who had a stem cell transplant for acute lymphoblastic leukemia, so the T cells may come from the graft donor. Here the CDR3 reads CASSRTGLYEQYF. CDR3 in DNA: TGTGCCAGCAGCAGGACAGGGCTCTACGAGCAGTACTTC.